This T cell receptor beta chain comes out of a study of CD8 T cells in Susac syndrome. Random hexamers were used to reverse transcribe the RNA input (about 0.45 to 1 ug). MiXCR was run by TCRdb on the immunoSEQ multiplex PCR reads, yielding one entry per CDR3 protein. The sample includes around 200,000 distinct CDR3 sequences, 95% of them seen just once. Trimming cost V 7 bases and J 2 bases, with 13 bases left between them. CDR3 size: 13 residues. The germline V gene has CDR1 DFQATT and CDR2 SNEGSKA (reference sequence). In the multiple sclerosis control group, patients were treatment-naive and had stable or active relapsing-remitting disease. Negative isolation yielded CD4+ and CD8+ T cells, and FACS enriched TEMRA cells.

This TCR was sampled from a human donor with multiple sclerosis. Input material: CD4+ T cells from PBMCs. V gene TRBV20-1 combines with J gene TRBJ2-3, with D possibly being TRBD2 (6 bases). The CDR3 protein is CSDWDSDTDTQYF. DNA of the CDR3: TGCAGTGACTGGGACTCAGACACAGATACGCAGTATTTT.